This entry lists 23 T cell receptor beta chains sequenced from one sample in a study of blood T cell repertoires in COVID-19. Clones were sequenced by immunoSEQ multiplex PCR, and TCRdb holds only the in-frame ones, with some missing. The table includes about 240,000 clones, approximately 84% detected once. Sequencing was done on a sample of PBMCs or T cells enriched from blood (not recorded which). These receptors all stem from a woman aged 40-49 years with acute COVID-19.

The rearrangement uses TRBV14 and TRBJ2-2; D call uncertain. The V gene lost 3 bases and the J gene lost 6 bases, with 8 bases spanning the gap. This CDR3 region has 13 residues. Germline values: CDR1 SGHDN, CDR2 FVKESK. The CDR3 nucleotides are TGTGCCAGCAGCCACACTATCCCCGGGGAGCTGTTTTTT. Encoded protein: CASSHTIPGELFF.

The chain recombines TRBV10-3 with TRBJ1-2; 10 bases are shared with TRBD1. CDR3 length equals 13 residues. The trim removed 8 bases at V and 2 bases at J, leaving 2 bases unmatched. Germline CDR1 and CDR2: ENHRY and SYGVKD. CDR3 sequence reads: CAIGGQGNYGYTF. The CDR3 DNA reads TGTGCCATCGGGGGACAGGGGAACTATGGCTACACCTTC.

This chain connects TRBV4-2 to TRBJ2-1, with a possible D match to TRBD2 (5 bases). Germline V gives CDR1 LGHNA, CDR2 YNFKEQ. Trimming stripped 0 bases from V and 2 bases from J, with 11 bases between. This CDR3 is built from 16 residues. The CDR3: CASSQERRVAYNEQFF. The CDR3 DNA reads as TGTGCCAGCAGCCAAGAAAGGCGGGTGGCCTACAATGAGCAGTTCTTC.

V and J are TRBV19 and TRBJ2-1, with 9 bases aligning to TRBD2. Germline lookup yields CDR1 LNHDA and CDR2 SQIVND (reference sequence). This CDR3 has 14 residues. J was trimmed by 4 bases and V by 4 bases; bases with no gene match: 2. The CDR3 reads CASSNLAGYNEQFF. The CDR3 region has the DNA TGTGCCAGTAGTAATCTAGCGGGATACAATGAGCAGTTCTTC. The variable domain in full, completed from reference TRBV19 and TRBJ2-1, reads DGGITQSPKYLFRKEGQNVTLSCEQNLNHDAMYWYRQDPGQGLRLIYYSQIVNDFQKGDIAEGYSVSREKKESFPLTVTSAQKNPTAFYLCASSNLAGYNEQFFGPGTRLTVL.

This clone was seen once. This sequence joins TRBV12-3 or TRBV12-4 and TRBJ1-2; no definite D call. The CDR3 has 12 amino acids. Trimming left V 5 bases short and J 8 bases short, with 12 bases between. Here the CDR3 reads CASSTRDTGYTF. The CDR3 nucleotides read TGTGCCAGCAGTACTAGAGACACGGGCTACACCTTC.

The chain recombines TRBV2 with TRBJ2-5; weak D call: TRBD2 (5 bases). This CDR3 is 12 amino acids long. Germline V lookup: CDR1 SNHLY, CDR2 FYNNEI. V was pared by 1 base and J by 9 bases, with 9 bases between. CDR3 DNA: TGTGCCAGCAGTGAAGTGGGAGCGGCCCAGTACTTC. As protein: CASSEVGAAQYF.

This chain joins TRBV9 and TRBJ2-1, with a tentative D call TRBD1 (5 bases). Germline loops: CDR1 SGDLS, CDR2 YYNGEE. Trimming stripped 0 bases from V and 6 bases from J, with 13 bases between. There are 15 residues in the CDR3. CDR3 nucleotides: TGTGCCAGCAGCGTAGTAACAGGTGAAATCAATGAGCAGTTCTTC. Translation: CASSVVTGEINEQFF.

This chain links TRBV29-1 with TRBJ1-3; D unresolved. CDR3 length: 15 amino acids. The germline V and J ends were trimmed by 0 bases and 1 base, with 10 bases remaining between them. CDR1 and CDR2 (germline): SQVTM, ANQGSEA. CDR3 in DNA: TGCAGCGTTGAAGAATATACGGGGTCTGGAAACACCATATATTTT. Translating it yields CSVEEYTGSGNTIYF.

The chain uses TRBV4-1 and TRBJ2-1, with 9 bases matching TRBD2. V lost 3 bases, J lost 10 bases, and 10 bases stayed unmatched. CDR1 is MGHRA and CDR2 is YSYEKL in the germline V gene. The CDR3 contains 15 residues. The CDR3 coding sequence is TGCGCCAGCAGCCACGGAAGAGCGGGAGGACGGGAGCAGTTCTTC. This codes for CASSHGRAGGREQFF.

The chain joins TRBV19 to TRBJ2-7; TRBD1 is a possible D gene (6 bases). Germline lookup yields CDR1 LNHDA and CDR2 SQIVND (reference sequence). This CDR3 has 15 amino acids. V was cut by 1 base and J by 3 bases, with 13 bases left in between. The CDR3 sequence: CASSIVVIGGYEQYF. The CDR3 DNA reads TGTGCCAGTAGTATAGTGGTCATAGGGGGCTACGAGCAGTACTTC.

The chain uses TRBV7-2 and TRBJ2-7; 8 bases are a match to TRBD1. This CDR3 region has 14 residues. The trim removed 3 bases at V and 4 bases at J, leaving 5 bases unmatched. In germline, CDR1 is SGHTA, CDR2 FQGNSA. CDR3 sequence reads: CASSFSQGAYEQYF. The CDR3 bases are TGTGCCAGCAGCTTTAGTCAGGGGGCTTACGAGCAGTACTTC.

The V gene is TRBV9, the J gene TRBJ2-3; 8 bases are shared with TRBD2. The V segment lost 6 bases and the J segment 4 bases; nucleotides outside the gene matches: 7. CDR1 and CDR2 (germline): SGDLS, YYNGEE. The CDR3 is 14 amino acids. The DNA of the CDR3 is TGTGCCAGCAACGACGGACTAGCAGCAGATACGCAGTATTTT. It translates to CASNDGLAADTQYF.

The rearrangement joins TRBV11-2 to TRBJ1-1, with 9 nucleotides matching TRBD1. Per the germline V gene, CDR1 is SGHAT and CDR2 is FQNNGV. The length of the CDR3 is 15 residues. Trimming took 5 bases from V and 7 from J; bases not matched to a gene: 11. The CDR3: CASSASGRQGDEAFF. The CDR3 nucleotides read TGTGCCAGCAGCGCCAGCGGGAGACAGGGGGATGAAGCTTTCTTT.

The gene calls are TRBV11-3 and TRBJ2-1, with D perhaps TRBD2 (5 bases). Trimming pared 5 bases from V and 8 bases from J, leaving 19 bases between. Per germline, CDR1 SGHNT and CDR2 YENEEA. CDR3 length equals 15 residues. CDR3 loop: CASSARLPHVDEQFF. In nucleotides, the CDR3 is TGTGCCAGCAGCGCCCGACTACCACACGTCGATGAGCAGTTCTTC. Variable domain in full (rest from reference TRBV11-3 and TRBJ2-1): EAGVVQSPRYKIIEKKQPVAFWCNPISGHNTLYWYLQNLGQGPELLIRYENEEAVDDSQLPKDRFSAERLKGVDSTLKIQPAELGDSAVYLCASSARLPHVDEQFFGPGTRLTVL.

The chain employs TRBV14 and TRBJ1-1, with TRBD1 matching over 7 bases. CDR3 length: 13 amino acids. Germline assignment: CDR1 SGHDN and CDR2 FVKESK. V was clipped by 0 bases and J by 11 bases; unmatched bases: 6. CDR3: CASSQEVRGLAFF. For the CDR3, the DNA is TGTGCCAGCAGCCAAGAAGTCAGGGGGTTGGCTTTCTTT.

A note on this clone: Sequence at one end of the junction differs from germline and may be a read error. V is TRBV11-2 and J is TRBJ1-6; a possible D gene is TRBD1 (6 bases). Germline V lookup: CDR1 SGHAT, CDR2 FQNNGV. This CDR3 spans 16 amino acids. This CDR3 reads CAGSARGPSYNSPLHF. The CDR3 DNA follows: TGTGCCGGCAGCGCCAGGGGACCCTCCTATAATTCACCCCTCCACTTT.

This clone is labeled medium-sized. The gene calls are TRBV19 and TRBJ2-7, with D tentatively TRBD1 (5 bases). CDR1 LNHDA and CDR2 SQIVND come from the germline V gene (reference sequence). The CDR3 loop spans 15 amino acids. V dropped 4 bases and J dropped 4 bases, with 17 bases sitting between them. In DNA, the CDR3 is TGTGCCAGTAGTAAGCCTGGCAGGGAAGGGTACGAGCAGTACTTC. As protein: CASSKPGREGYEQYF.

V gene TRBV11-3 combines with J gene TRBJ2-5; the match to TRBD2 covers 10 bases. Germline values: CDR1 SGHNT, CDR2 YENEEA. The CDR3 consists of 15 residues. After removal of 1 base from V and 4 bases from J, the junction contained 3 bases not matched to a gene. The CDR3 protein is CASSLVAGGGETQYF. Here the CDR3 DNA reads TGTGCCAGCAGCTTAGTAGCGGGAGGCGGAGAGACCCAGTACTTC.

The rearrangement joins TRBV24-1 to TRBJ2-1; TRBD2 agrees at 10 bases. The CDR3 is 19 residues long. Germline V gene data show CDR1 as KGHDR and CDR2 as SFDVKD. V trimming: 3 bases; J trimming: 0 bases; junction bases outside the gene matches: 10. The CDR3 protein is CATSDPRTSGYSSYNEQFF. DNA for the CDR3: TGTGCCACCAGTGATCCGCGGACTAGCGGATACAGCTCCTACAATGAGCAGTTCTTC.

V and J are TRBV30 and TRBJ2-7, with 7 positions matching TRBD2. V dropped 4 bases and J dropped 2; count of bases not matched to a gene: 11. This CDR3 contains 15 residues. The germline gives CDR1 GTSNPN, CDR2 SVGIG (reference sequence). This CDR3 is CAWKTQGLDPYEQYF. CDR3 sequence (DNA): TGTGCCTGGAAAACTCAAGGACTAGATCCCTACGAGCAGTACTTC.

The chain combines TRBV3-1 (or the pseudogene TRBV3-2) with TRBJ2-5; the D gene is possibly TRBD1 (6 bases). CDR1 and CDR2 from the germline V gene are LGHDT and YNNKEL (reference sequence). This CDR3 region has 16 residues. The V end lost 4 bases, the J end lost 1 base, and 16 bases lay between the germline ends. In DNA form, the CDR3 reads TGTGCCAGCAGCCCGTCTTCCGGGACACCCCAAGAGACCCAGTACTTC. This translates into CASSPSSGTPQETQYF.

This clone occurred a few times. The gene calls are TRBV19 and TRBJ2-2, with a weak D call TRBD1 (6 bases). Germline V gives CDR1 LNHDA, CDR2 SQIVND (reference sequence). The CDR3 is made up of 15 amino acids. Between the trimmed V and J ends, which lost 4 bases and 4 bases, there was a span of 13 bases. The CDR3 DNA sequence: TGTGCCAGTAGTAGCGCAGGGGTCACCACCGGGGAGCTGTTTTTT. It is translated as CASSSAGVTTGELFF. Looking up the rest from reference TRBV19 and TRBJ2-2 gives the full variable domain: DGGITQSPKYLFRKEGQNVTLSCEQNLNHDAMYWYRQDPGQGLRLIYYSQIVNDFQKGDIAEGYSVSREKKESFPLTVTSAQKNPTAFYLCASSSAGVTTGELFFGEGSRLTVL.

V usage is TRBV9 and J usage is TRBJ1-1, with 8 bases lining up with TRBD1. Germline V gives CDR1 SGDLS, CDR2 YYNGEE. The CDR3 loop spans 17 amino acids. With V trimmed by 0 bases and J by 0 bases, 7 bases remained unmatched. CDR3 loop: CASSVDPTGGLNTEAFF. CDR3 nucleotide sequence: TGTGCCAGCAGCGTAGATCCCACAGGGGGGCTGAACACTGAAGCTTTCTTT. Using reference TRBV9 and TRBJ1-1 for the parts outside the CDR3, the full variable domain is DSGVTQTPKHLITATGQRVTLRCSPRSGDLSVYWYQQSLDQGLQFLIQYYNGEERAKGNILERFSAQQFPDLHSELNLSSLELGDSALYFCASSVDPTGGLNTEAFFGQGTRLTVV.